The 5 T cell receptor beta chains listed next were all sequenced from one sample in a study of blood T cells in healthy people across ages. Sample-barcoded 5' priming and a J-beta primer mix drove a second PCR of about 7 to 12 cycles. Each CDR3 protein is one row after TCRdb ran MiXCR on the 5' RACE reads. The sample records around 1,900,000 distinct CDR3 sequences, roughly two fifths being singletons. The sample comprised blood. The receptors derive from a human donor in good health.

This clonotype was observed at least ten times. The chain employs TRBV4-1 and TRBJ1-2; tentative D call: TRBD1 (5 bases). The germline V and J ends were trimmed by 1 base and 3 bases, with 18 bases remaining between them. The CDR3 sequence is 17 residues long. The germline V gene encodes CDR1 MGHRA and CDR2 YSYEKL. The CDR3 bases are TGCGCCAGCAGCCAAGGGAGGGGAGGAAGCCTTCACTATGGCTACACCTTC. Translating gives CASSQGRGGSLHYGYTF.

V gene TRBV5-6 combines with J gene TRBJ2-3; no reliable D call. The CDR3 is 14 amino acids. The V gene lost 2 bases and the J gene lost 6 bases, with 13 bases spanning the gap. Germline-derived CDR1 and CDR2 are SGHDT and YYEEEE. CDR3 DNA sequence: TGTGCCAGCAGCTTTAGTGGCAGGTGGGATACGCAGTATTTT. Protein sequence: CASSFSGRWDTQYF.

This chain uses TRBV6-5 with TRBJ2-1, with TRBD2 as a possible D gene (6 bases). From germline, CDR1 is MNHEY and CDR2 SVGAGI. The CDR3 runs to 15 residues. Trimming took off 7 bases at V and 0 bases at J, with 13 bases between the two ends. The chain's CDR3 is CASTIWGDSYNEQFF. DNA of the CDR3: TGTGCCAGCACCATATGGGGGGACTCCTACAATGAGCAGTTCTTC.

This chain joins TRBV20-1 and TRBJ2-7; 9 positions match TRBD1. CDR3 size: 15 residues. V dropped 4 bases and J dropped 2; count of bases not matched to a gene: 9. From germline, CDR1 is DFQATT and CDR2 SNEGSKA (reference sequence). CDR3 protein: CSAKPGQGNTYEQYF. The CDR3 bases are TGCAGTGCTAAGCCGGGACAGGGCAATACCTACGAGCAGTACTTC.

The gene calls are TRBV5-1 and TRBJ2-5; D unclear. The CDR3 totals 13 residues. Germline assignment: CDR1 SGHRS and CDR2 YFSETQ. V was pared by 3 bases and J by 4 bases, with 10 bases between. CDR3 residues: CASSSLFGETQYF. The DNA for the CDR3 is TGCGCCAGCAGCTCCCTATTCGGAGAGACCCAGTACTTC.